The 27 T cell receptor beta chains below come from one sample, sequenced in a study of cytomegalovirus exposure and HLA in healthy donors. A multiplex PCR was run with 60 Vbeta primers and 13 Jbeta primers. Some clones are missing from TCRdb's copy, which holds only in-frame ones; the method was immunoSEQ multiplex PCR. This sample's table reports around 60,000 clones. Sequenced sample: PBMCs. Every receptor here comes from a woman in her late teens or twenties in good health and CMV-seronegative.

The chain combines TRBV25-1 with TRBJ1-1, with 8 bases identical to TRBD1. This CDR3 is built from 11 residues. V shed 8 bases and J 8 bases; nucleotides not matched to a gene: 4. The germline V gene encodes CDR1 MGHDK and CDR2 SYGVNS. The CDR3 DNA reads TGTGCCAGCTCTACAGGGGGAGAAGCTTTCTTT. Its protein product is CASSTGGEAFF.

This rearrangement joins TRBV13 to TRBJ2-3; 7 nucleotides agree with TRBD1. Germline CDR1 reads PRHDT; CDR2 reads FYEKMQ (reference sequence). Trimming removed 2 bases from V and 2 bases from J; junction bases left unmatched: 13. The CDR3 has 18 amino acids. The CDR3: CASSLSSGAGGTTDTQYF. The CDR3 nucleotides are TGTGCCAGCAGCTTAAGTTCCGGGGCAGGGGGAACCACAGATACGCAGTATTTT.

The rearrangement uses TRBV11-2 and TRBJ2-1; 9 nucleotides match TRBD2. The CDR3 totals 15 residues. The junction had 4 bases not matched to a gene; V was cut back by 3 bases and J by 4 bases. Germline CDR1 SGHAT, CDR2 FQNNGV. CDR3: CASSFSGGVYNEQFF. CDR3 sequence (DNA): TGTGCCAGCAGCTTTAGCGGGGGAGTATACAATGAGCAGTTCTTC.

This sequence joins TRBV19 and TRBJ1-5, with 10 bases matching TRBD1. Germline CDR1 LNHDA, CDR2 SQIVND (reference sequence). CDR3 length equals 15 residues. V was pared by 8 bases and J by 6 bases, with 10 bases of the junction left unmatched. CDR3 in amino acids: CASARQGAAGQPQHF. The CDR3 coding sequence is TGTGCCAGTGCCCGACAGGGGGCAGCGGGTCAGCCCCAGCATTTT.

J is TRBJ1-3 and V is TRBV9; no clear D gene. There are 16 residues in the CDR3. Trimming took 0 bases from V and 2 from J, leaving 12 bases between them. Looked up from germline, CDR1 is SGDLS and CDR2 is YYNGEE. The CDR3 DNA follows: TGTGCCAGCAGCGTAGTGGGAGGGTCGGCTGGAAACACCATATATTTT. Encoded protein: CASSVVGGSAGNTIYF.

V is TRBV5-1 and J is TRBJ1-1; 12 bases match TRBD1. This CDR3 has 17 residues. With V trimmed by 4 bases and J by 3 bases, 10 bases remained unmatched. Germline CDR1 reads SGHRS; CDR2 reads YFSETQ. The CDR3 sequence: CASSKGQGAVSDTEAFF. CDR3 sequence (DNA): TGCGCCAGCAGCAAGGGACAGGGGGCCGTATCGGACACTGAAGCTTTCTTT.

The chain has TRBV7-9 and TRBJ2-3; D gene unclear. Trimming removed 4 bases at V and 1 base at J, with 3 bases between. In germline, CDR1 is SEHNR, CDR2 FQNEAQ (reference sequence). The CDR3 covers 12 residues. The DNA for the CDR3 is TGTGCCAGCAGCTCTGGCACAGATACGCAGTATTTT. It yields the protein CASSSGTDTQYF.

The chain recombines TRBV5-1 with TRBJ2-7, with D perhaps matching TRBD1 (5 bases). The V gene's germline CDR1 is SGHRS and CDR2 YFSETQ. The CDR3 spans 16 residues. The V gene lost 0 bases and the J gene lost 4 bases, with 17 bases spanning the gap. CDR3: CASSLGMHRTLYEQYF. Here the CDR3 DNA reads TGCGCCAGCAGCTTGGGAATGCACAGGACCCTTTACGAGCAGTACTTC.

The chain couples TRBV30 to TRBJ1-2; 7 nucleotides align to TRBD1. The CDR3 has 14 residues. After removal of 3 bases from V and 0 bases from J, the junction contained 4 bases not matched to a gene. CDR1 is GTSNPN, CDR2 SVGIG, per germline (reference sequence). The CDR3 sequence is CAWRRDRSNYGYTF. Here the CDR3 DNA reads TGTGCCTGGAGACGGGACAGATCTAACTATGGCTACACCTTC.

This sequence joins TRBV6-1 and TRBJ2-7, with TRBD2 matching 11 bases. Germline trimming cut 3 bases from V and 2 bases from J; bases unmatched to any gene: 6. Germline CDR1 reads MNHNS; CDR2 reads SASEGT. This CDR3 has 16 amino acids. Here the CDR3 reads CASSDRIAGGPYEQYF. The CDR3 region has the DNA TGTGCCAGCAGTGATCGAATAGCGGGAGGGCCCTACGAGCAGTACTTC.

The V and J genes are TRBV7-6 and TRBJ2-2; 8 nucleotides line up with TRBD2. Looked up from germline, CDR1 is SGHVS and CDR2 is FNYEAQ. The CDR3 covers 15 residues. Trimming cost V 5 bases and J 7 bases; bases outside gene matches: 9. The CDR3 reads CASSPGVAGLGELFF. CDR3 bases: TGTGCCAGCAGCCCCGGGGTAGCGGGGCTCGGGGAGCTGTTTTTT.

The J gene is TRBJ2-1, the V gene TRBV29-1; TRBD2 matches 7 bases. J lost 6 bases, V lost 6 bases, and 8 bases had no gene match. Germline V CDR1 and CDR2: SQVTM, ANQGSEA. CDR3 length: 13 residues. The CDR3 loop is CSVGGTGGNEQFF. The CDR3 bases are TGCAGCGTGGGGGGGACGGGGGGCAATGAGCAGTTCTTC.

The gene calls are TRBV5-1 and TRBJ2-5; 9 nucleotides match TRBD2. The CDR3 is made up of 16 amino acids. From germline, CDR1 is SGHRS and CDR2 YFSETQ. J lost 5 bases, V lost 1 base, and 9 bases had no gene match. CDR3 coding DNA: TGCGCCAGCAGCTTGAGAGTAGCGGGAGATGTGGAGACCCAGTACTTC. Its protein is CASSLRVAGDVETQYF.

The rearrangement joins TRBV9 to TRBJ2-3; TRBD2 matches 10 bases. Germline-derived CDR1 and CDR2 are SGDLS and YYNGEE. The CDR3 loop spans 15 amino acids. The junction had 8 bases not matched to a gene; V was cut back by 4 bases and J by 6 bases. The CDR3 here is CASSPLAGVGDTQYF. The CDR3 DNA sequence: TGTGCCAGCAGCCCCCTAGCGGGAGTTGGTGATACGCAGTATTTT.

The CDR3 nucleotides read TGTGCCAGCAGCCAAGGAACTTTAACTGGGGGGACTGAAGCTTTCTTT. It is translated as CASSQGTLTGGTEAFF. The V call is TRBV4-2, the J call TRBJ1-1; weak D call: TRBD1 (5 bases). Trimming shortened V by 1 base and J by 5 bases, and 17 bases separated the two germline ends. The CDR3 is 16 residues long. Germline loops: CDR1 LGHNA, CDR2 YNFKEQ.

This chain uses TRBV10-3 with TRBJ2-7; TRBD2 is a possible D gene (5 bases). The CDR3 totals 13 residues. Trimming took 2 bases from V and 2 from J, leaving 7 bases between them. Germline CDR1 is ENHRY and CDR2 is SYGVKD. DNA for the CDR3: TGTGCCATCAGTGAGAGCGGTACCTACGAGCAGTACTTC. Encoded protein: CAISESGTYEQYF.

J is TRBJ1-1 and V is TRBV19; D unclear. V dropped 6 bases and J dropped 2 bases, with 25 bases sitting between them. Germline assignment: CDR1 LNHDA and CDR2 SQIVND (reference sequence). There are 18 residues in the CDR3. This CDR3 reads CASSILDRATTVNTEAFF. In DNA, the CDR3 is TGTGCCAGTAGCATCCTAGATAGAGCGACGACGGTTAACACTGAAGCTTTCTTT.

The rearrangement joins TRBV6-6 to TRBJ1-1; D possibly corresponds to TRBD1 (5 bases). The germline V and J ends were trimmed by 11 bases and 1 base, with 17 bases remaining between them. From germline, CDR1 is MNHNY and CDR2 SVGAGI (reference sequence). The CDR3 covers 14 residues. The CDR3, as DNA: TGTGCCCTCTCCCGGGCAGGGCAGAACACTGAAGCTTTCTTT. Amino acid sequence: CALSRAGQNTEAFF.

Here the CDR3 DNA reads TGTGCCTGGGGGACTAGCGGCTACGAGCAGTACTTC. Its translation is CAWGTSGYEQYF. The chain couples TRBV30 to TRBJ2-7; 11 nucleotides line up with TRBD2. CDR3 size: 12 residues. CDR1 and CDR2 (germline): GTSNPN, SVGIG (reference sequence). The J segment lost 3 bases and the V segment lost 5 bases, leaving 0 bases of the junction unmatched.

The genes are TRBV5-1 and TRBJ2-5, with D possibly matching TRBD1 (6 bases). Deletions cut 0 bases from V and 4 bases from J, with 13 bases between. In germline, CDR1 is SGHRS, CDR2 YFSETQ. The CDR3 length is 15 residues. As DNA, the CDR3 is TGCGCCAGCAGCTTGGGGGCTCTAGGGGGAGAGACCCAGTACTTC. Its translation is CASSLGALGGETQYF. The full variable domain, in which reference TRBV5-1 and TRBJ2-5 provide the parts outside the CDR3, is KAGVTQTPRYLIKTRGQQVTLSCSPISGHRSVSWYQQTPGQGLQFLFEYFSETQRNKGNFPGRFSGRQFSNSRSEMNVSTLELGDSALYLCASSLGALGGETQYFGPGTRLLVL.

The chain uses TRBV27 and TRBJ1-1, with D maybe TRBD1 (5 bases). CDR3 length equals 16 residues. Germline V gives CDR1 MNHEY, CDR2 SMNVEV (reference sequence). The V and J ends lost 5 bases and 0 bases respectively, with 16 bases between them. CDR3 amino acids: CASSANTGGLNTEAFF. CDR3 sequence (DNA): TGTGCCAGCAGTGCGAATACAGGAGGGTTGAACACTGAAGCTTTCTTT.

The genes are TRBV7-9 and TRBJ2-7; 7 bases map to TRBD1. CDR3 length: 14 residues. J lost 6 bases, V lost 6 bases, and 11 bases had no gene match. Per the germline V gene, CDR1 is SEHNR and CDR2 is FQNEAQ (reference sequence). This CDR3 reads CASRTGTDASEQYF. In DNA form, the CDR3 reads TGTGCCAGCAGGACCGGGACAGATGCCTCCGAGCAGTACTTC.

The V gene is TRBV9, the J gene TRBJ2-2, with TRBD2 identical over 8 bases. V lost 3 bases, J lost 1 base, and 5 bases stayed unmatched. CDR3 length: 16 amino acids. Germline CDR1 reads SGDLS; CDR2 reads YYNGEE. Here the CDR3 reads CASSGRLARNTGELFF. As DNA, the CDR3 is TGTGCCAGCAGCGGAAGACTAGCGAGGAACACCGGGGAGCTGTTTTTT.

This chain connects TRBV12-5 to TRBJ1-1, with a tentative D call TRBD1 (6 bases). V lost 2 bases to trimming and J lost 6 bases, with 10 bases between them. The CDR3 length is 13 residues. CDR1 and CDR2 from the germline V gene are LGHNT and FRNRAP. The CDR3 region has the DNA TGTGCTAGTGGTTTGACAGGGTACGCTGAAGCTTTCTTT. Its translation: CASGLTGYAEAFF. Variable domain in full (rest from reference TRBV12-5 and TRBJ1-1): DARVTQTPRHKVTEMGQEVTMRCQPILGHNTVFWYRQTMMQGLELLAYFRNRAPLDDSGMPKDRFSAEMPDATLATLKIQPSEPRDSAVYFCASGLTGYAEAFFGQGTRLTVV.

This chain joins TRBV19 and TRBJ2-3; maybe TRBD2 (7 bases). V was trimmed by 6 bases and J by 5 bases, leaving 12 bases between them. The CDR3 is 13 residues long. Germline loops: CDR1 LNHDA, CDR2 SQIVND (reference sequence). CDR3 nucleotide sequence: TGTGCCAGTAGAGGGGGGGGGATAGATACGCAGTATTTT. It translates to CASRGGGIDTQYF.

This rearrangement joins TRBV6-5 to TRBJ2-3; tentative D call: TRBD2 (5 bases). There are 13 residues in the CDR3. Trimming cost V 5 bases and J 6 bases, with 12 bases left between them. The V gene's germline CDR1 is MNHEY and CDR2 SVGAGI. The CDR3 region is CASSPPVADTQYF. The CDR3 region has the DNA TGTGCCAGCAGTCCTCCAGTAGCGGATACGCAGTATTTT.

The chain couples TRBV19 to TRBJ1-1; the D gene is possibly TRBD1 (5 bases). The germline V and J ends were trimmed by 3 bases and 5 bases, with 13 bases remaining between them. Germline loops: CDR1 LNHDA, CDR2 SQIVND (reference sequence). The CDR3 runs to 14 residues. The CDR3: CASSMGYRGTEAFF. The CDR3 bases are TGTGCCAGTAGTATGGGTTATCGGGGGACTGAAGCTTTCTTT.